The 28 T cell receptor beta chains listed next were all sequenced from one sample in a study of yellow fever vaccine responses in identical twins. TCRdb analysed the RT-PCR reads with MiXCR anew, one entry per CDR3 protein. There are some 15,000 distinct CDR3 sequences in the sample; roughly 80% occur only once, and more than 1.5% lies in the top ten. The source material was T cells from blood (PBMCs), unsorted or a sorted subset (not recorded which), sampled before or after yellow fever vaccination (not recorded which). The receptors stem from a woman aged 18-30 years who received the yellow fever vaccine.

J is TRBJ1-1 and V is TRBV29-1; D not resolved. The V and J ends lost 3 bases and 2 bases respectively, with 4 bases between them. CDR3 length: 11 residues. CDR1 and CDR2 (germline): SQVTM, ANQGSEA. The CDR3 DNA follows: TGCAGCGTTGAGGATAACACTGAAGCTTTCTTT. Its protein product is CSVEDNTEAFF.

The V gene is TRBV2, the J gene TRBJ2-2; TRBD2 aligns across 13 bases. The V gene end was trimmed by 2 bases and the J gene end by 2 bases; junction bases not matched to a gene: 2. Germline values: CDR1 SNHLY, CDR2 FYNNEI. CDR3 length: 17 residues. The CDR3 coding sequence is TGTGCCAGCAGTGAAACTAGCGGGGGGGGAAACACCGGGGAGCTGTTTTTT. Its translation: CASSETSGGGNTGELFF. The entire variable domain, with the rest obtained from reference TRBV2 and TRBJ2-2, is as follows: EPEVTQTPSHQVTQMGQEVILRCVPISNHLYFYWYRQILGQKVEFLVSFYNNEISEKSEIFDDQFSVERPDGSNFTLKIRSTKLEDSAMYFCASSETSGGGNTGELFFGEGSRLTVL.

This chain links TRBV29-1 with TRBJ2-3, with 12 bases aligning to TRBD1. The germline CDR1 and CDR2 sequences are SQVTM and ANQGSEA. CDR3 length equals 15 residues. Losses at the gene ends were 3 bases for V and 2 bases for J; bases not matched to a gene: 3. The CDR3 here is CSVDRDRGPTDTQYF. CDR3 DNA: TGCAGCGTTGACCGGGACAGGGGGCCCACAGATACGCAGTATTTT.

V usage is TRBV11-1 and J usage is TRBJ2-7; D unresolved. CDR1 SGHAT and CDR2 FQDESV come from the germline V gene (reference sequence). Trimming cost V 4 bases and J 2 bases, with 9 bases left between them. The CDR3 has 13 residues. The CDR3 DNA is TGTGCCAGCAGCTCGACGGATCCCTACGAGCAGTACTTC. Amino acid sequence: CASSSTDPYEQYF.

CDR3 nucleotides: TGTGCCAGCAGTGTCAACAGGGCTCAGCCCCAGCATTTT. Protein: CASSVNRAQPQHF. This chain connects TRBV2 to TRBJ1-5, with D possibly being TRBD1 (6 bases). CDR3 length equals 13 residues. CDR1 SNHLY and CDR2 FYNNEI come from the germline V gene. Between the trimmed V and J ends, which lost 4 bases and 6 bases, there was a span of 10 bases.

This clonotype showed up just once. The chain has TRBV4-3 and TRBJ2-5; a possible D gene is TRBD1 (6 bases). V was shortened by 4 bases and J by 5 bases, with 14 bases between the two germline ends. The CDR3 has 14 amino acids. Per the germline V gene, CDR1 is LGHNA and CDR2 is YSLEER. In DNA, the CDR3 is TGCGCCAGCAGCCTCTCACAGGGATACGAGACCCAGTACTTC. Amino acid sequence: CASSLSQGYETQYF.

This chain joins TRBV11-3 and TRBJ2-3, with TRBD2 matching over 7 bases. Germline CDR1 is SGHNT and CDR2 is YENEEA. The CDR3 extends over 16 amino acids. Trimming cost V 5 bases and J 0 bases; bases outside gene matches: 8. The CDR3 region is CASSIGAGPSTDTQYF. The CDR3 DNA reads as TGTGCCAGCAGCATCGGAGCGGGGCCGAGCACAGATACGCAGTATTTT.

A few counts support this clonotype. The V gene is TRBV2, the J gene TRBJ1-2; D not certain. Trimming pared 4 bases from V and 9 bases from J, leaving 21 bases between. The CDR3 covers 15 residues. The germline CDR1 and CDR2 sequences are SNHLY and FYNNEI. This CDR3 reads CASSGGFIQNGSYTF. In nucleotides, the CDR3 is TGTGCCAGCAGTGGAGGTTTTATACAGAATGGTAGCTACACCTTC.

The V call is TRBV18, the J call TRBJ1-1; D remains unclear. The germline V gene has CDR1 KGHSH and CDR2 LQKENI. Deletions cut 3 bases from V and 1 base from J, with 9 bases between. The CDR3 has 14 residues. The CDR3 loop is CASSPGQRNTEAFF. CDR3 nucleotide sequence: TGTGCCAGCTCACCCGGTCAGAGGAACACTGAAGCTTTCTTT.

CDR3: CATKANQPYEQYF. CDR3 coding DNA: TGTGCCACCAAGGCAAACCAACCCTACGAGCAGTACTTC. The J gene is TRBJ2-7, the V gene TRBV2; D not resolved. The CDR3 is made up of 13 amino acids. In germline, CDR1 is SNHLY, CDR2 FYNNEI. Trimming stripped 10 bases from V and 2 bases from J, with 15 bases between.

This clonotype came up once. One end of the junction is discordant with germline, which a read error may explain. CDR3 sequence reads: CASSSVNRATYEPYF. The CDR3 bases are TGTGCCAGCAGTTCAGTGAACAGGGCCACCTACGAGCCGTACTTC. This sequence joins TRBV5-6 and TRBJ2-7, with D perhaps TRBD1 (6 bases). Per the germline V gene, CDR1 is SGHDT and CDR2 is YYEEEE. The CDR3 contains 15 residues.

The rearrangement joins TRBV11-1 to TRBJ2-5, with D unresolved. Germline V gives CDR1 SGHAT, CDR2 FQDESV (reference sequence). Trimming pared 3 bases from V and 0 bases from J, leaving 5 bases between. The CDR3 runs to 13 residues. CDR3 sequence reads: CASSLENQETQYF. CDR3 nucleotides: TGTGCCAGCAGCTTGGAAAACCAAGAGACCCAGTACTTC.

This clonotype was found once. The rearrangement joins TRBV9 to TRBJ1-2, with a weak D call TRBD1 (5 bases). Germline CDR1 is SGDLS and CDR2 is YYNGEE. The CDR3 consists of 16 residues. Trimming cost V 3 bases and J 6 bases, with 21 bases left between them. This chain's CDR3 is CASSELDRGQHNGYTF. The CDR3 DNA follows: TGTGCCAGCAGCGAGCTGGATCGGGGCCAGCACAATGGCTACACCTTC.

This chain connects TRBV7-9 to TRBJ1-4; weak D call: TRBD1 (5 bases). This CDR3 comprises 16 residues. Per germline, CDR1 SEHNR and CDR2 FQNEAQ (reference sequence). The V and J ends lost 4 bases and 4 bases respectively, with 16 bases between them. CDR3 sequence: CASSSTTGTLNEKLFF. The CDR3 nucleotides read TGTGCCAGCAGCTCAACCACCGGGACCCTTAATGAAAAACTGTTTTTT.

V usage is TRBV5-8 and J usage is TRBJ1-5; 8 bases fit TRBD1. This CDR3 comprises 15 residues. Germline assignment: CDR1 SGHTS and CDR2 YDEGEE. The V and J ends lost 0 bases and 2 bases, in that order; junction bases with no gene match: 1. CDR3 amino acids: CASSLDRGGNQPQHF. Written as DNA, the CDR3 is TGTGCCAGCAGCTTGGACAGGGGGGGCAATCAGCCCCAGCATTTT.

This chain connects TRBV5-5 to TRBJ2-3, with 10 bases fitting TRBD2. From germline, CDR1 is SGHKS and CDR2 YYEKEE (reference sequence). CDR3 length equals 15 residues. Unmatched junction bases numbered 3, after V lost 4 bases and J lost 1 base. For the CDR3, the DNA is TGTGCCAGCAGCAGAGCGGGAGGGCGCACAGATACGCAGTATTTT. This codes for CASSRAGGRTDTQYF.

This chain links TRBV11-1 with TRBJ2-1, with TRBD2 identical over 11 bases. The germline CDR1 and CDR2 sequences are SGHAT and FQDESV (reference sequence). CDR3 length: 15 amino acids. With V trimmed by 4 bases and J by 6 bases, 5 bases remained unmatched. CDR3 in amino acids: CASSSPGTSGNEQFF. CDR3 DNA sequence: TGTGCCAGCAGCTCCCCCGGGACTAGCGGCAATGAGCAGTTCTTC.

This chain uses TRBV14 with TRBJ1-4; 7 bases map to TRBD1. Per germline, CDR1 SGHDN and CDR2 FVKESK. The CDR3 is 16 amino acids. The V segment lost 4 bases and the J segment 10 bases; nucleotides outside the gene matches: 15. The CDR3 DNA reads as TGTGCCAGCAGCCGAGCTGAACAGGGGACCGTCGGAAAACTGTTTTTT. Its translation is CASSRAEQGTVGKLFF.

The rearrangement links TRBV20-1 to TRBJ2-1; D ambiguous. Trimming stripped 3 bases from V and 5 bases from J, with 17 bases between. There are 15 residues in the CDR3. Per germline, CDR1 DFQATT and CDR2 SNEGSKA (reference sequence). As DNA, the CDR3 is TGCAGTGCTAGTGAAGAGGCTTCGGCGGACAATGAGCAGTTCTTC. Its protein product is CSASEEASADNEQFF.

V usage is TRBV4-1 and J usage is TRBJ2-7; 7 bases fit TRBD1. In germline, CDR1 is MGHRA, CDR2 YSYEKL. The CDR3 runs to 15 residues. J gave up 1 base and V 4 bases, and 7 bases lay outside the gene matches. The CDR3 region is CASSPGTASSYEQYF. The CDR3 coding sequence is TGCGCCAGCAGCCCAGGGACAGCGTCTTCCTACGAGCAGTACTTC.

V is TRBV5-1 and J is TRBJ2-1, with TRBD2 identical over 7 bases. Per the germline V gene, CDR1 is SGHRS and CDR2 is YFSETQ. Trimming at V came to 4 bases and at J to 7 bases, leaving 11 bases not matched to a gene. The CDR3 consists of 15 residues. In DNA, the CDR3 is TGCGCCAGCAGCCAGTCGGCTAGCGGAATAAATGAGCAGTTCTTC. Translated: CASSQSASGINEQFF.

CDR3 coding DNA: TGCAGTGCTAGAAGCGGGGCAACCTACGGGGAGCAGTACTTC. This codes for CSARSGATYGEQYF. V gene TRBV20-1 combines with J gene TRBJ2-7, with 7 bases fitting TRBD2. Germline assignment: CDR1 DFQATT and CDR2 SNEGSKA (reference sequence). The CDR3 loop spans 14 amino acids. J was trimmed by 7 bases and V by 2 bases; bases with no gene match: 11.

The chain uses TRBV5-6 and TRBJ2-7; 10 bases align to TRBD2. The CDR3 loop spans 15 amino acids. V trimming: 3 bases; J trimming: 1 base; junction bases outside the gene matches: 4. Germline CDR1 reads SGHDT; CDR2 reads YYEEEE. This chain's CDR3 is CASSSELAGSYEQYF. CDR3 nucleotides: TGTGCCAGCAGCTCAGAACTAGCGGGATCCTACGAGCAGTACTTC.

The chain combines TRBV7-9 with TRBJ2-5; D is uncertain. This CDR3 has 15 residues. Germline CDR1 reads SEHNR; CDR2 reads FQNEAQ (reference sequence). V was trimmed by 3 bases and J by 2 bases, leaving 13 bases between them. The CDR3 loop is CASSFSTAVQETQYF. In DNA, the CDR3 is TGTGCCAGCAGCTTTAGTACAGCCGTACAAGAGACCCAGTACTTC.

This chain links TRBV27 with TRBJ2-7, with TRBD2 matching over 7 bases. The CDR3 spans 17 residues. After removal of 0 bases from V and 3 bases from J, the junction contained 11 bases not matched to a gene. CDR1 and CDR2 (germline): MNHEY, SMNVEV (reference sequence). Here the CDR3 DNA reads TGTGCCAGCAGTTTATCGGAGACTAGCCCCGGATTCTACGAGCAGTACTTC. Translation: CASSLSETSPGFYEQYF.

The chain is built from TRBV20-1 and TRBJ2-7, with TRBD2 matching over 10 bases. J gave up 7 bases and V 0 bases, and 15 bases lay outside the gene matches. In germline, CDR1 is DFQATT, CDR2 SNEGSKA (reference sequence). This CDR3 comprises 17 residues. The CDR3 DNA sequence: TGCAGTGCTAGAGATGCACTAGCGGGACTCGCGATCTATGAGCAGTACTTC. Its translation: CSARDALAGLAIYEQYF.

The CDR3 here is CASSEQQFNEQFF. The CDR3 DNA reads TGTGCCAGCAGTGAACAGCAGTTCAATGAGCAGTTCTTC. The chain employs TRBV2 and TRBJ2-1; no definite D call. The germline CDR1 and CDR2 sequences are SNHLY and FYNNEI. V was cut by 2 bases and J by 6 bases, with 8 bases left in between. This CDR3 region has 13 residues. The variable domain in full, with the rest retrieved from reference TRBV2 and TRBJ2-1, is EPEVTQTPSHQVTQMGQEVILRCVPISNHLYFYWYRQILGQKVEFLVSFYNNEISEKSEIFDDQFSVERPDGSNFTLKIRSTKLEDSAMYFCASSEQQFNEQFFGPGTRLTVL.

The chain is built from TRBV19 and TRBJ2-7; 8 bases align to TRBD2. After removal of 1 base from V and 6 bases from J, the junction contained 5 bases not matched to a gene. The CDR3 covers 14 residues. CDR1 is LNHDA, CDR2 SQIVND, per germline (reference sequence). The CDR3 nucleotides are TGTGCCAGTAGTATAGCGGGAGGGCCGGGCGAGCAGTACTTC. This sequence encodes CASSIAGGPGEQYF.